The 9 T cell receptor beta chains below all came from one sample that was sequenced in a study of blood T cell repertoires in COVID-19. Measured with immunoSEQ multiplex PCR; TCRdb has only the in-frame clones, and not every one. Of roughly 250,000 clones listed, around 88% were seen once; the top ten hold approximately 0.84%. Sequencing was carried out using peripheral blood. The source of these receptors is a man aged 30 to 45 with acute or convalescent COVID-19.

CDR3 coding DNA: TGTGCCAGCAGCTACCGACAGGGACGCACAGATACGCAGTATTTT. Residues: CASSYRQGRTDTQYF. The chain combines TRBV7-8 with TRBJ2-3; 7 nucleotides align to TRBD1. The CDR3 is 15 amino acids. Trimming cost V 4 bases and J 1 base; bases outside gene matches: 5. The germline CDR1 and CDR2 sequences are SGHVS and FQNEAQ.

V usage is TRBV28 and J usage is TRBJ2-1; D not resolved. With 1 base removed from V and 10 bases from J, the gap between germline ends came to 5 bases. The germline V gene has CDR1 MDHEN and CDR2 SYDVKM. CDR3 length: 11 amino acids. The CDR3 bases are TGTGCCAGCAGTTTATACACAGAGCAGTTCTTC. Its protein is CASSLYTEQFF.

V usage is TRBV5-5 and J usage is TRBJ2-1; 7 bases fit TRBD2. Germline CDR1 SGHKS, CDR2 YYEKEE (reference sequence). The CDR3 covers 13 residues. With 2 bases clipped from V and 7 bases from J, the junction kept 3 bases outside the gene matches. This CDR3 reads CASSFGGRNEQFF. CDR3 DNA: TGTGCCAGCAGCTTCGGGGGGAGGAATGAGCAGTTCTTC.

The rearrangement joins TRBV19 to TRBJ2-7; TRBD1 aligns across 8 bases. V shed 3 bases, J shed 3 bases, and the junction held 7 bases outside the gene matches. In germline, CDR1 is LNHDA, CDR2 SQIVND (reference sequence). The CDR3 covers 15 residues. The CDR3 nucleotides are TGTGCCAGTAGTATCGGGACAGGCTTTTACTACGAGCAGTACTTC. Protein product: CASSIGTGFYYEQYF.

This chain uses TRBV24-1 with TRBJ2-7; D is unclear. V was trimmed by 3 bases and J by 6 bases, leaving 11 bases between them. CDR1 is KGHDR and CDR2 is SFDVKD in the germline V gene. The length of the CDR3 is 13 residues. CDR3 in DNA: TGTGCCACCAGTGATACCGGTTTTGGCGAGCAGTACTTC. This sequence encodes CATSDTGFGEQYF.

The chain carries TRBV29-1 and TRBJ1-2; possible D gene TRBD1, 5 bases. The CDR3 has 12 residues. V lost 4 bases to trimming and J lost 6 bases, with 12 bases between them. In germline, CDR1 is SQVTM, CDR2 ANQGSEA. Here the CDR3 DNA reads TGCAGCGTTGTTTGGGGGAGGGATGGCTACACCTTC. Translated: CSVVWGRDGYTF.

This rearrangement joins TRBV14 to TRBJ2-1; 11 nucleotides line up with TRBD2. The CDR3 length is 15 residues. V gave up 3 bases and J gave up 7 bases; unmatched junction bases: 5. Germline CDR1 is SGHDN and CDR2 is FVKESK. Here the CDR3 reads CASSHLTSGVNEQFF. The DNA of the CDR3 is TGTGCCAGCAGCCATCTGACTAGCGGGGTAAATGAGCAGTTCTTC.

This sequence joins TRBV5-1 and TRBJ1-1, with a possible D match to TRBD1 (5 bases). Germline lookup yields CDR1 SGHRS and CDR2 YFSETQ. Trimming stripped 4 bases from V and 4 bases from J, with 17 bases between. This CDR3 has 15 residues. This chain's CDR3 is CASSGSSGRGTEAFF. CDR3 nucleotides: TGCGCCAGCAGCGGATCATCAGGGCGGGGCACTGAAGCTTTCTTT.

V usage is TRBV27 and J usage is TRBJ2-3; tentative D call: TRBD1 (6 bases). Trimming cost V 4 bases and J 4 bases, with 18 bases left between them. The CDR3 runs to 16 residues. Per germline, CDR1 MNHEY and CDR2 SMNVEV (reference sequence). In DNA form, the CDR3 reads TGTGCCAGCAGTTACACCGGGACCCCAGGGGCAGATACGCAGTATTTT. This sequence encodes CASSYTGTPGADTQYF.